What follows are 18 T cell receptor beta chains derived from one specimen sequenced in a study of cytomegalovirus exposure and HLA in healthy donors. The protocol was immunoSEQ multiplex PCR, while the TCRdb copy is restricted to in-frame clones and leaves out a portion. The data contain about 240,000 clones, roughly 86% of them seen just once; the ten biggest clones take up about 1.2%. The sequencing sample was made of PBMCs. The origin of the receptors is a woman aged 25 to 39 in good health and CMV-seropositive.

The chain employs TRBV9 and TRBJ2-7, with 8 bases aligning to TRBD2. The CDR3 runs to 16 residues. The trim removed 0 bases at V and 6 bases at J, leaving 11 bases unmatched. Germline V lookup: CDR1 SGDLS, CDR2 YYNGEE. CDR3 bases: TGTGCCAGCAGCGTAGGTTACGGGAGGGTTTCGGGCGAGCAGTACTTC. This sequence encodes CASSVGYGRVSGEQYF.

This clone has only one observation. The rearrangement joins TRBV9 to TRBJ2-3; D perhaps matches TRBD2 (6 bases). Trimming cost V 1 base and J 0 bases, with 15 bases left between them. The germline CDR1 and CDR2 sequences are SGDLS and YYNGEE. The CDR3 runs 17 residues. CDR3: CASSVRPAGISTDTQYF. The CDR3 DNA follows: TGTGCCAGCAGCGTACGTCCAGCGGGCATTAGCACAGATACGCAGTATTTT.

V and J are TRBV19 and TRBJ1-1; 11 positions match TRBD1. CDR1 is LNHDA, CDR2 SQIVND, per germline (reference sequence). V dropped 4 bases and J dropped 11; count of bases not matched to a gene: 6. The CDR3 is 13 residues long. The CDR3 DNA is TGTGCCAGTAGTACCCGGACAGGGGGCATGGCTTTCTTT. Its translation is CASSTRTGGMAFF.

This chain joins TRBV7-8 and TRBJ2-1; 7 bases are shared with TRBD1. The CDR3 covers 15 residues. J was trimmed by 6 bases and V by 2 bases; bases with no gene match: 7. Germline CDR1 reads SGHVS; CDR2 reads FQNEAQ. The CDR3 nucleotides read TGTGCCAGCAGCTTAATCACGACAGGGTTCAATGAGCAGTTCTTC. It encodes CASSLITTGFNEQFF.

V usage is TRBV7-9 and J usage is TRBJ1-1; TRBD1 matches at 9 bases. Germline values: CDR1 SEHNR, CDR2 FQNEAQ (reference sequence). J gave up 5 bases and V 1 base, and 17 bases lay outside the gene matches. This CDR3 contains 19 residues. The CDR3 loop reads CASSLGARGTGLIRTEAFF. In DNA form, the CDR3 reads TGTGCCAGCAGCTTAGGGGCCCGCGGGACAGGGTTAATAAGGACTGAAGCTTTCTTT.

This clone came up once. The genes are TRBV11-2 and TRBJ1-2; D is undetermined. V was pared by 2 bases and J by 4 bases, with 8 bases between. Germline lookup yields CDR1 SGHAT and CDR2 FQNNGV. The CDR3 has 13 residues. CDR3: CASSLSGSYGYTF. CDR3 in DNA: TGTGCCAGCAGCTTATCAGGTTCCTATGGCTACACCTTC.

The chain has TRBV15 and TRBJ2-3, with 7 positions matching TRBD2. This CDR3 is 16 amino acids long. Per germline, CDR1 LNHNV and CDR2 YYDKDF (reference sequence). J gave up 4 bases and V 3 bases, and 10 bases lay outside the gene matches. CDR3 DNA: TGTGCCACCAGCAGTCTTCCGGTGGGAGGGTCAGATACGCAGTATTTT. Translation gives CATSSLPVGGSDTQYF.

This clone was picked up one time. The chain combines TRBV11-3 with TRBJ2-7; TRBD2 aligns across 9 bases. Germline CDR1 SGHNT, CDR2 YENEEA. V dropped 3 bases and J dropped 12; count of bases not matched to a gene: 9. The CDR3 is made up of 13 amino acids. DNA of the CDR3: TGTGCCAGCAGCTTCTCTAGCGGGAACTGGCCGTACTTC. Amino acid sequence: CASSFSSGNWPYF.

V and J are TRBV20-1 and TRBJ2-5, with D unclear. Trimming pared 6 bases from V and 4 bases from J, leaving 6 bases between. The CDR3 runs to 10 residues. The germline CDR1 and CDR2 sequences are DFQATT and SNEGSKA (reference sequence). The CDR3 protein is CSAGVETQYF. The CDR3 region has the DNA TGCAGTGCCGGTGTAGAGACCCAGTACTTC.

This clone was recorded a few times. The chain uses TRBV5-1 and TRBJ1-1; TRBD1 is a possible D gene (5 bases). Trimming pared 2 bases from V and 0 bases from J, leaving 17 bases between. From germline, CDR1 is SGHRS and CDR2 YFSETQ. This CDR3 is built from 17 residues. This chain's CDR3 is CASSLALGQGMNTEAFF. CDR3 bases: TGCGCCAGCAGCTTAGCTCTTGGGCAGGGAATGAACACTGAAGCTTTCTTT.

The V call is TRBV14, the J call TRBJ2-7; D might be TRBD2 (5 bases). Trimming cost V 1 base and J 0 bases, with 13 bases left between them. The CDR3 totals 16 residues. Germline CDR1 reads SGHDN; CDR2 reads FVKESK. In DNA form, the CDR3 reads TGTGCCAGCAGCCAAGGTTCGGGATTTTTCTCCTACGAGCAGTACTTC. Protein: CASSQGSGFFSYEQYF.

This clone has a single count. This chain connects TRBV13 to TRBJ2-1, with D possibly TRBD1 on 6 matching bases. Trimming took off 0 bases at V and 5 bases at J, with 11 bases between the two ends. CDR1 PRHDT and CDR2 FYEKMQ come from the germline V gene (reference sequence). This CDR3 comprises 15 residues. The CDR3 DNA reads as TGTGCCAGCAGCTTAGGGCAGGGGCTTAACAATGAGCAGTTCTTC. Its protein product is CASSLGQGLNNEQFF.

This chain joins TRBV6-1 and TRBJ1-5; D is possibly TRBD1 (5 bases). Between the trimmed V and J ends, which lost 7 bases and 7 bases, there was a span of 17 bases. This CDR3 is built from 14 residues. Germline V CDR1 and CDR2: MNHNS, SASEGT. As DNA, the CDR3 is TGTGCCAGCACCAACTCGGGGGTGGGACAGCCCCAGCATTTT. It translates to CASTNSGVGQPQHF.

The CDR3 DNA reads TGTGCCAGCAGTGACAGTGTTTATCTTCAAGAGACCCAGTACTTC. It codes for CASSDSVYLQETQYF. This chain joins TRBV5-4 and TRBJ2-5; D is possibly TRBD1 (5 bases). The CDR3 totals 15 residues. V was pared by 5 bases and J by 2 bases, with 16 bases between. The germline V gene has CDR1 SGHNT and CDR2 YYREEE (reference sequence). The complete variable domain, with remaining parts taken from reference TRBV5-4 and TRBJ2-5, reads ETGVTQSPTHLIKTRGQQVTLRCSSQSGHNTVSWYQQALGQGPQFIFQYYREEENGRGNFPPRFSGLQFPNYSSELNVNALELDDSALYLCASSDSVYLQETQYFGPGTRLLVL.

This clone occurred once. This chain joins TRBV12-5 and TRBJ2-3, with 14 bases aligning to TRBD2. Trimming at V came to 6 bases and at J to 6 bases, leaving 5 bases not matched to a gene. Per germline, CDR1 LGHNT and CDR2 FRNRAP. This CDR3 spans 15 amino acids. CDR3 sequence (DNA): TGTGCTAGTGGGGGACTAGCGGGAGTAACCGATACGCAGTATTTT. As protein: CASGGLAGVTDTQYF.

Turning to this clone: Other DNA sequences in the same sample also yield this CDR3. The chain links TRBV5-1 to TRBJ1-5; D might be TRBD1 (5 bases). The CDR3 covers 16 residues. Germline loops: CDR1 SGHRS, CDR2 YFSETQ. The V gene lost 0 bases and the J gene lost 0 bases, with 10 bases spanning the gap. The DNA of the CDR3 is TGCGCCAGCAGCTTGGCCGGGGGAGATAGCAATCAGCCCCAGCATTTT. Translated: CASSLAGGDSNQPQHF. The variable domain in full, with the rest retrieved from reference TRBV5-1 and TRBJ1-5, is KAGVTQTPRYLIKTRGQQVTLSCSPISGHRSVSWYQQTPGQGLQFLFEYFSETQRNKGNFPGRFSGRQFSNSRSEMNVSTLELGDSALYLCASSLAGGDSNQPQHFGDGTRLSIL.

CDR3 in amino acids: CASSSQGQGAIGELFF. In DNA form, the CDR3 reads TGTGCCAGCAGCAGCCAGGGACAGGGGGCGATCGGGGAGCTGTTTTTT. The chain recombines TRBV7-9 with TRBJ2-2, with 12 nucleotides matching TRBD1. This CDR3 has 16 residues. The germline V gene encodes CDR1 SEHNR and CDR2 FQNEAQ (reference sequence). The trim removed 5 bases at V and 7 bases at J, leaving 8 bases unmatched. Using reference TRBV7-9 and TRBJ2-2 for the parts outside the CDR3, the full variable domain is DTGVSQNPRHKITKRGQNVTFRCDPISEHNRLYWYRQTLGQGPEFLTYFQNEAQLEKSRLLSDRFSAERPKGSFSTLEIQRTEQGDSAMYLCASSSQGQGAIGELFFGEGSRLTVL.

The V gene is TRBV21-1, the J gene TRBJ2-7; TRBD1 is the table's D call and was not checked against the DNA. TRBV21-1 is designated a pseudogene. CDR3 size: 15 residues. The CDR3 region is CASSLVRGTAYEQYF. The CDR3, as DNA: TGTGCCAGCAGTCTCGTACGTGGGACAGCCTACGAGCAGTACTTC.